The entry below gives a single T cell receptor beta chain sequence along with its context. The antigen remains unidentified. An end of the junction does not agree with germline; a read error may underlie this. The CDR3 has 17 residues. Germline-derived CDR1 and CDR2 are SGHAT and FQDESV (reference sequence). The data originate from a study of tumor-infiltrating lymphocytes in primary liver carcinoma. Synthesis of TCR beta cDNA was carried out from around 500 ng total RNA with a constant-region primer. Construction of TCR beta libraries relied on three successive nested multiplex PCR rounds employing slightly modified ARM-PCR. TRBV1-TRBV30 forward and Cbeta reverse primers drove the first two approximately 11-cycle rounds. Via MiXCR, TCRdb re-called the multiplex PCR reads, giving one row per CDR3 protein. The sample lists roughly 200,000 distinct CDR3 sequences; around four fifths were seen once. Total RNA and DNA came together from around 18-30 mg of bulk tissue without cell sorting.

Study conclusions and caveats: Present in all five tumor regions were only about 7.5-25% of the top clones. Whereas tumor region pairs overlapped more, tumor-adjacent and tumor-blood pairs overlapped less.

This TCR was recovered from a man aged 40-50 years with primary liver carcinoma and hepatitis B virus infection. Material: tumor tissue from primary liver carcinoma. This sequence joins TRBV11-1 and TRBJ2-4; 9 positions agree with TRBD2. The CDR3 nucleotides are TGTGCCAGCAGCATTCCCGGGACTAGCTGGACTAAAAACATTCAGTATTTC. Amino acid sequence: CASSIPGTSWTKNIQYF.